The next 18 T cell receptor beta chains were all read from a single sample in a study of neurological immune-mediated disorders. TCRdb reprocessed the 5' RACE reads with MiXCR, giving one entry per CDR3 protein. The table shows some 33,000 distinct CDR3 sequences, with 1.5% occurring only once. Sequencing was carried out using PBMCs. The receptors come from a woman aged 25 to 39 with multiple sclerosis.

This clonotype has ten or more counts. The chain couples TRBV7-8 to TRBJ1-4; D might be TRBD1 (5 bases). With 2 bases removed from V and 8 bases from J, the gap between germline ends came to 9 bases. CDR3 length: 13 residues. From germline, CDR1 is SGHVS and CDR2 FQNEAQ. The CDR3 loop reads CASSLPGREKLFF. The DNA for the CDR3 is TGTGCCAGCAGCTTACCAGGGCGAGAAAAACTGTTTTTT.

The chain is built from TRBV18 and TRBJ2-1; D may be TRBD2 (5 bases). V lost 5 bases and J 0 bases, leaving 11 bases between the germline ends. This CDR3 has 15 amino acids. Germline V lookup: CDR1 KGHSH, CDR2 LQKENI. CDR3 nucleotides: TGTGCCAGCTCAGAGACGGGGAGCTCCTACAATGAGCAGTTCTTC. This encodes CASSETGSSYNEQFF.

Ten or more counts support this clonotype. J is TRBJ1-1 and V is TRBV11-1; no reliable D call. Trimming stripped 3 bases from V and 3 bases from J, with 8 bases between. The CDR3 runs 13 residues. Germline values: CDR1 SGHAT, CDR2 FQDESV (reference sequence). The CDR3 nucleotides read TGTGCCAGCAGCTTGGGCACTTACACTGAAGCTTTCTTT. The encoded protein is CASSLGTYTEAFF.

This clonotype was observed at least ten times. This chain uses TRBV7-2 with TRBJ2-1; D could derive from TRBD1 or TRBD2 (7 bases each). Deletions cut 5 bases from V and 12 bases from J, with 14 bases between. The CDR3 runs 12 residues. Per germline, CDR1 SGHTA and CDR2 FQGNSA. DNA for the CDR3: TGTGCCAGCAGCGCCCAGGGGGGGCGGCAGTTCTTC. Protein product: CASSAQGGRQFF.

The sample holds many counts of this clonotype. J is TRBJ2-1 and V is TRBV20-1; the match to TRBD2 covers 9 bases. V lost 0 bases to trimming and J lost 6 bases; unmatched junction nucleotides: 9. The CDR3 runs 16 residues. Germline assignment: CDR1 DFQATT and CDR2 SNEGSKA (reference sequence). This CDR3 reads CSARDPSGVVVNEQFF. In DNA, the CDR3 is TGCAGTGCTAGAGATCCTAGCGGGGTTGTAGTCAATGAGCAGTTCTTC.

Ten or more counts support this clonotype. The chain has TRBV20-1 and TRBJ1-6; no clear D. The CDR3 is 13 amino acids. Trimming stripped 1 base from V and 4 bases from J, with 5 bases between. CDR1 and CDR2 from the germline V gene are DFQATT and SNEGSKA (reference sequence). This CDR3 reads CSARASYNSPLHF. The DNA for the CDR3 is TGCAGTGCTAGAGCGTCTTATAATTCACCCCTCCACTTT.

This clonotype was found many times. This sequence joins TRBV20-1 and TRBJ2-1, with 9 bases matching TRBD2. The CDR3 is 16 amino acids. Germline CDR1 DFQATT, CDR2 SNEGSKA (reference sequence). J gave up 6 bases and V 3 bases, and 12 bases lay outside the gene matches. CDR3 DNA sequence: TGCAGTGCTAGTGCGTCTCTAGCGGGGTCCATCAATGAGCAGTTCTTC. It codes for CSASASLAGSINEQFF.

This clonotype was counted at least ten times. The CDR3 loop is CASSLAARATNEKLFF. The DNA of the CDR3 is TGTGCCAGCAGCTTGGCCGCCCGGGCAACTAATGAAAAACTGTTTTTT. The chain uses TRBV5-5 and TRBJ1-4; unclear D gene. Trimming left V 0 bases short and J 0 bases short, with 9 bases between. Germline loops: CDR1 SGHKS, CDR2 YYEKEE (reference sequence). The CDR3 has 16 residues.

This clonotype showed up many times. In DNA, the CDR3 is TGTGCCAGCACCGACAGCTACGAGCAGTACTTC. This sequence encodes CASTDSYEQYF. V usage is TRBV3-1 and J usage is TRBJ2-7, with D possibly matching TRBD1 (5 bases). V lost 7 bases and J 3 bases, leaving 7 bases between the germline ends. Looked up from germline, CDR1 is LGHDT and CDR2 is YNNKEL (reference sequence). The CDR3 totals 11 residues.

This clonotype showed up just a few times. The chain combines TRBV6-2 or TRBV6-3 with TRBJ2-3; TRBD1 matches at 7 bases. CDR1 and CDR2 from the germline V gene are MNHEY and SVGEGT. The V and J ends lost 2 bases and 5 bases, in that order; junction bases with no gene match: 7. This CDR3 comprises 15 residues. The CDR3 here is CASSYEGARQDTQYF. The CDR3, as DNA: TGTGCCAGCAGTTACGAGGGGGCCAGACAAGATACGCAGTATTTT.

This clonotype was found many times. The chain combines TRBV5-5 with TRBJ2-1; 7 bases line up with TRBD2. CDR1 SGHKS and CDR2 YYEKEE come from the germline V gene (reference sequence). V gave up 4 bases and J gave up 7 bases; unmatched junction bases: 11. The CDR3 loop spans 15 amino acids. The CDR3 bases are TGTGCCAGCAGCGCCGGGACGCTGGGGGGGAATGAGCAGTTCTTC. Translating gives CASSAGTLGGNEQFF.

This clonotype was recorded at least ten times. This rearrangement joins TRBV7-2 to TRBJ1-4, with D hard to call. CDR3 length: 14 amino acids. V lost 3 bases and J 7 bases, leaving 12 bases between the germline ends. Per the germline V gene, CDR1 is SGHTA and CDR2 is FQGNSA. The CDR3: CASSLEGIGEKLFF. The CDR3 coding sequence is TGTGCCAGCAGCTTGGAGGGTATTGGTGAAAAACTGTTTTTT.

This clonotype was seen repeatedly, ten times or more. The rearrangement links TRBV12-3 or TRBV12-4 to TRBJ2-3, with a weak D call TRBD1 (5 bases). The CDR3 contains 14 residues. The ends were cut back, 6 bases at V and 0 bases at J, with 10 bases in the middle. This chain's CDR3 is CASSRRQSTDTQYF. The CDR3 DNA reads as TGTGCCAGCAGCCGACGACAGAGCACAGATACGCAGTATTTT.

In this sample, this clonotype turned up a few times. J is TRBJ2-7 and V is TRBV7-6, with TRBD1 identical over 7 bases. The CDR3 extends over 16 amino acids. CDR1 SGHVS and CDR2 FNYEAQ come from the germline V gene. V gave up 5 bases and J gave up 4 bases; unmatched junction bases: 14. The CDR3 DNA reads as TGTGCCAGCAGCCAAGGGGGCAGGGCAATTGGTTACGAGCAGTACTTC. Translated, it gives CASSQGGRAIGYEQYF. Full variable domain (missing parts from reference TRBV7-6 and TRBJ2-7): GAGVSQSPRYKVTKRGQDVALRCDPISGHVSLYWYRQALGQGPEFLTYFNYEAQQDKSGLPNDRFSAERPEGSISTLTIQRTEQRDSAMYRCASSQGGRAIGYEQYFGPGTRLTVT.

This clonotype was seen ten or more times. The chain uses TRBV20-1 and TRBJ1-5; D is possibly TRBD1 (6 bases). Germline CDR1 is DFQATT and CDR2 is SNEGSKA (reference sequence). The CDR3 loop spans 14 amino acids. Trimming cost V 5 bases and J 3 bases, with 14 bases left between them. CDR3 sequence: CSAVPGANNQPQHF. As DNA, the CDR3 is TGCAGTGCTGTTCCAGGGGCTAACAATCAGCCCCAGCATTTT.

Ten or more counts support this clonotype. This chain joins TRBV5-1 and TRBJ1-4, with D hard to call. The V gene's germline CDR1 is SGHRS and CDR2 YFSETQ. The CDR3 covers 14 residues. V shed 4 bases and J shed 2 bases, with 9 bases lying between them. CDR3 in amino acids: CASSPTSTNEKLFF. CDR3 nucleotides: TGCGCCAGCAGCCCGACATCTACTAATGAAAAACTGTTTTTT.

At least ten counts were recorded for this clonotype. This chain links TRBV12-3 or TRBV12-4 with TRBJ2-1; D unresolved. The CDR3 totals 12 residues. With 5 bases removed from V and 7 bases from J, the gap between germline ends came to 9 bases. The CDR3 DNA reads as TGTGCCAGCAGTCTTAGGGTGAATGAGCAGTTCTTC. Its translation: CASSLRVNEQFF.

Ten or more counts support this clonotype. J is TRBJ1-5 and V is TRBV5-1; no clear D. Germline CDR1 and CDR2: SGHRS and YFSETQ. V was clipped by 0 bases and J by 2 bases, with 6 bases between them. This CDR3 is built from 14 residues. CDR3: CASSLAGGNQPQHF. The CDR3 DNA reads as TGCGCCAGCAGCTTGGCCGGGGGCAATCAGCCCCAGCATTTT.